In this sample, the clone carrying this TCR beta chain turned up many times. This record belongs to a study of T cells in Graves' hyperthyroidism and ophthalmopathy. RNA transcripts provided the source from which TCR beta CDR3 regions were amplified. The HTBI primer set drove a first-round RT-PCR of the TCR CDR3. TCRdb redid the calling of the multiplex PCR reads with MiXCR, one entry per CDR3 protein. The sample has approximately 430,000 distinct CDR3 sequences; about 15% are singletons. The CDR3 runs to 15 residues. Trimming removed 1 base at V and 1 base at J, with 11 bases between. From germline, CDR1 is MNHEY and CDR2 SMNVEV (reference sequence).

The chain combines TRBV27 with TRBJ2-7; D may match TRBD1 or TRBD2 (5 bases each). Sample: blood. The receptor was derived from a man aged 18-30 years with Graves' ophthalmopathy. CDR3 loop: CASSLLGTPSYEQYF. The CDR3 DNA reads as TGTGCCAGCAGTTTATTAGGGACGCCTTCCTACGAGCAGTACTTC.